The 12 T cell receptor beta chains below were found in one sample sequenced in a study of neoadjuvant anti-PD-1 for oral cavity cancer. The method was immunoSEQ multiplex PCR; TCRdb's version includes in-frame clones alone and lacks a portion of them. The sample lists about 9,300 clones; roughly 70% were seen once. This sample comprised tumor tissue, obtained before nivolumab (anti-PD-1) treatment. Receptor source: a person between 40 and 80 years old with oral cavity squamous cell carcinoma.

This clone showed up just once. The chain joins TRBV10-2 to TRBJ1-4, with D possibly matching TRBD1 (6 bases). The germline V and J ends were trimmed by 7 bases and 2 bases, with 26 bases remaining between them. This CDR3 region has 19 residues. Per the germline V gene, CDR1 is WSHSY and CDR2 is SAAADI. CDR3 bases: TGCGCCAGCATCGGGGCAAGAGGACCAGGGAGGGGGACTAATGAAAAACTGTTTTTT. This sequence encodes CASIGARGPGRGTNEKLFF.

This clone was seen more than once but under ten times. The chain carries TRBV27 and TRBJ1-5, with TRBD1 matching over 7 bases. Germline V lookup: CDR1 MNHEY, CDR2 SMNVEV (reference sequence). The CDR3 extends over 13 amino acids. With V trimmed by 3 bases and J by 7 bases, 3 bases remained unmatched. As DNA, the CDR3 is TGTGCCAGCAGTTTCATACAGGGGCAGCCCCAGCATTTT. Translation: CASSFIQGQPQHF.

The chain has TRBV19 and TRBJ2-3; possible D gene TRBD1, 5 bases. Germline lookup yields CDR1 LNHDA and CDR2 SQIVND (reference sequence). Trimming took off 7 bases at V and 4 bases at J, with 12 bases between the two ends. This CDR3 comprises 13 residues. Here the CDR3 reads CASKSREADTQYF. DNA for the CDR3: TGTGCCAGTAAGAGCAGGGAAGCAGATACGCAGTATTTT.

This clone was seen a few times. The chain employs TRBV30 and TRBJ1-5, with 7 bases identical to TRBD1. Germline-derived CDR1 and CDR2 are GTSNPN and SVGIG (reference sequence). The CDR3 contains 18 residues. V shed 0 bases and J 0 bases; nucleotides not matched to a gene: 11. The CDR3 region has the DNA TGTGCCTGGAGTGTAATGGGCAGGGGGGGATATAGCAATCAGCCCCAGCATTTT. Translating gives CAWSVMGRGGYSNQPQHF.

The chain carries TRBV4-1 and TRBJ2-7, with 10 nucleotides matching TRBD1. CDR1 and CDR2 (germline): MGHRA, YSYEKL. CDR3 size: 15 residues. V was pared by 4 bases and J by 3 bases, with 6 bases of the junction left unmatched. CDR3 in DNA: TGCGCCAGCAGCCGCGAAGGACAGGGGGGCTACGAGCAGTACTTC. Its translation is CASSREGQGGYEQYF.

This rearrangement joins TRBV11-1 to TRBJ2-5, with 10 positions matching TRBD2. The junction had 1 base not matched to a gene; V was cut back by 3 bases and J by 0 bases. Germline V lookup: CDR1 SGHAT, CDR2 FQDESV (reference sequence). The CDR3 sequence is 15 residues long. The CDR3 reads CASSLGLANQETQYF. DNA of the CDR3: TGTGCCAGCAGCTTGGGACTAGCGAACCAAGAGACCCAGTACTTC.

By sample fraction, this clone is medium-sized. The V call is TRBV4-1, the J call TRBJ2-7, with 8 bases identical to TRBD1. Germline V gene data show CDR1 as MGHRA and CDR2 as YSYEKL. There are 16 residues in the CDR3. The V gene end was trimmed by 1 base and the J gene end by 2 bases; junction bases not matched to a gene: 7. CDR3 in DNA: TGCGCCAGCAGCCAAGCCGCGGACAGGGTAACCTACGAGCAGTACTTC. This codes for CASSQAADRVTYEQYF.

The chain carries TRBV30 and TRBJ1-6; D uncertain. Per germline, CDR1 GTSNPN and CDR2 SVGIG (reference sequence). The germline V and J ends were trimmed by 4 bases and 11 bases, with 12 bases remaining between them. The CDR3 is made up of 12 amino acids. CDR3 region: CAWTDGSAPLHF. For the CDR3, the DNA is TGTGCCTGGACCGACGGATCGGCACCCCTCCACTTT.

CDR3 in amino acids: CASGGEGYGYTF. The CDR3 DNA reads TGTGCCAGCGGGGGGGAGGGCTACGGCTACACCTTC. This rearrangement joins TRBV6-5 to TRBJ1-2; TRBD1 is a possible D gene (5 bases). The CDR3 extends over 12 amino acids. Trimming stripped 8 bases from V and 8 bases from J, with 15 bases between. The germline CDR1 and CDR2 sequences are MNHEY and SVGAGI.

The count of this clone is one. CDR3 sequence (DNA): TGTGCCAGCAGGGCCAGACTTAATGAAAAACTGTTTTTT. As protein: CASRARLNEKLFF. This sequence joins TRBV7-9 and TRBJ1-4; D is ambiguous. CDR1 and CDR2 from the germline V gene are SEHNR and FQNEAQ (reference sequence). The length of the CDR3 is 13 residues. V dropped 6 bases and J dropped 4 bases, with 9 bases sitting between them. Using reference TRBV7-9 and TRBJ1-4 for the parts outside the CDR3, the full variable domain is DTGVSQNPRHKITKRGQNVTFRCDPISEHNRLYWYRQTLGQGPEFLTYFQNEAQLEKSRLLSDRFSAERPKGSFSTLEIQRTEQGDSAMYLCASRARLNEKLFFGSGTQLSVL.

The CDR3 reads CASSWGATGVNTEAFF. In DNA form, the CDR3 reads TGCGCCAGCAGCTGGGGGGCGACAGGAGTGAACACTGAAGCTTTCTTT. The chain links TRBV5-1 to TRBJ1-1, with D tentatively TRBD1 (6 bases). V was cut by 3 bases and J by 0 bases, with 15 bases left in between. The germline V gene encodes CDR1 SGHRS and CDR2 YFSETQ. The CDR3 loop spans 16 amino acids.

This sequence joins TRBV27 and TRBJ2-2, with D possibly matching TRBD1 (6 bases). This CDR3 comprises 16 residues. V gave up 4 bases and J gave up 0 bases, with 12 bases separating them. Germline-derived CDR1 and CDR2 are MNHEY and SMNVEV (reference sequence). The CDR3 nucleotides read TGTGCCAGCAGTTCTACCCGGACAGCGAACACCGGGGAGCTGTTTTTT. This codes for CASSSTRTANTGELFF.